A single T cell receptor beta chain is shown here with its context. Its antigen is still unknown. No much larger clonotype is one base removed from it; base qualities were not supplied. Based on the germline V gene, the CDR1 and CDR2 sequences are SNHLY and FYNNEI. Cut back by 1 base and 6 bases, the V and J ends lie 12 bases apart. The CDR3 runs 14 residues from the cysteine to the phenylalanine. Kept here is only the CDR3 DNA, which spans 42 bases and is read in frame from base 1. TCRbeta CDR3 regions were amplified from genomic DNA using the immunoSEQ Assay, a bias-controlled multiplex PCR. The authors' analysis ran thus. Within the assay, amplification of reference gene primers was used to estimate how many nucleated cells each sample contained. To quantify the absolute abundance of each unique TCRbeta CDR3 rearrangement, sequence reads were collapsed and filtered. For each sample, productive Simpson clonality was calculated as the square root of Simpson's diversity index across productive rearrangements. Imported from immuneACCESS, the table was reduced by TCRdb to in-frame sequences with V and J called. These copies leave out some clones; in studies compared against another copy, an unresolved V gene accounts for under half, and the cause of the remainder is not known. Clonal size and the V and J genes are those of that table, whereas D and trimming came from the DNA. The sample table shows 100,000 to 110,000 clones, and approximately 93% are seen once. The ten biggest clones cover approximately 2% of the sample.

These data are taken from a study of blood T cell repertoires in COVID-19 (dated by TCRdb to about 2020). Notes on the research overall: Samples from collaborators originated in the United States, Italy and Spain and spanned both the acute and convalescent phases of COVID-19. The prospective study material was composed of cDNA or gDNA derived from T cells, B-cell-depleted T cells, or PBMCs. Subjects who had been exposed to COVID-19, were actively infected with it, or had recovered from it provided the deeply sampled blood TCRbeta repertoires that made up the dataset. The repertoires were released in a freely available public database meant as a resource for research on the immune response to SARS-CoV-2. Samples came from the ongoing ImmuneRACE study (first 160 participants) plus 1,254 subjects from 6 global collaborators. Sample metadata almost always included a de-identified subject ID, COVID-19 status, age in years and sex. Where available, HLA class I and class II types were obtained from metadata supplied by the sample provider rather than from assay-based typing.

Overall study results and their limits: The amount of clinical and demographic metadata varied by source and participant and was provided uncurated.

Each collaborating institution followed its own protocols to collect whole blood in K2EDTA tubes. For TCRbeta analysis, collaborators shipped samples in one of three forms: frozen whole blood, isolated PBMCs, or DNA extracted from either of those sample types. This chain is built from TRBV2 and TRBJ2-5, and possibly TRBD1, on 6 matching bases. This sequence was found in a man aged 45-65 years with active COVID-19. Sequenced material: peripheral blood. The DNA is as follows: TGTGCCAGCAGTGAAGTCAGGACAGAAAAGACCCAGTACTTC. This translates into CASSEVRTEKTQYF.